This paragraph reports one T cell receptor beta chain. Its target is not known. The data were taken from a study of T cell responses to AZD1222 COVID-19 vaccine. The study's findings and limits: Rises in breadth and depth of Spike-specific TCRs came after two AZD1222 doses. Spike-wide coverage was observed for vaccine-associated CD4 TCRs, with dominant responses at 160-218 and 743-854. A reported finding is that nearly half of spike-specific TCRs target unmutated variant regions.

The CDR3 covers 15 residues. With V trimmed by 3 bases and J by 4 bases, 1 base remained unmatched. Per germline, CDR1 SGHNT and CDR2 YENEEA. TCRdb's copy holds only in-frame clones and misses some; the assay was immunoSEQ multiplex PCR. Of around 67,000 clones in the sample, about 83% are singletons; the top ten hold about 6.5%. This clonotype originated in an adult who received the AZD1222 COVID-19 vaccine. Material: peripheral blood, obtained 28 days after the second AZD1222 dose. The chain recombines TRBV11-3 with TRBJ2-1; 12 bases align to TRBD2. CDR3 nucleotide sequence: TGTGCCAGCAGCTTGCTAGCGGGGGGGTACAATGAGCAGTTCTTC. It specifies CASSLLAGGYNEQFF.